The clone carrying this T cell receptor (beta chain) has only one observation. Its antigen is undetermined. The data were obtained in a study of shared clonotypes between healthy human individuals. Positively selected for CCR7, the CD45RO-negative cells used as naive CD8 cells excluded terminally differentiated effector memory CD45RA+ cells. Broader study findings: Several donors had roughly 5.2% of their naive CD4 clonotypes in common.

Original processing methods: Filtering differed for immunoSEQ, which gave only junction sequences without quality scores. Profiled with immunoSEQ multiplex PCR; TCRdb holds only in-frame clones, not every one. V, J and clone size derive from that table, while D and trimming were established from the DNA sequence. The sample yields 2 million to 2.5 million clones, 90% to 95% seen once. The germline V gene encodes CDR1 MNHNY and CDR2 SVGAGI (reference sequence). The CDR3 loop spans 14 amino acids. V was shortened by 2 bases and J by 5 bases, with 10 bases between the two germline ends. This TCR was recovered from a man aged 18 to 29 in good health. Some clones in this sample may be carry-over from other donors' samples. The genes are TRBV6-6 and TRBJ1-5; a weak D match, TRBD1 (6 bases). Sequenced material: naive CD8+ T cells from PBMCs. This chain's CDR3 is CASSYPGAYQPQHF. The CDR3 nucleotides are TGTGCCAGCAGTTACCCAGGGGCCTATCAGCCCCAGCATTTT.